This T cell receptor beta chain was observed in a study of T cell responses to AZD1222 COVID-19 vaccine. Profiled with immunoSEQ multiplex PCR; TCRdb holds only in-frame clones, not every one. The sample lists 150,000 to 200,000 clones; 70% to 90% were seen once. The germline V gene encodes CDR1 SGHRS and CDR2 YFSETQ. Between the trimmed V and J ends, which lost 3 bases and 1 base, there was a span of 10 bases. The CDR3 totals 14 residues. The chain carries TRBV5-1 and TRBJ1-1; D unresolved. This TCR was sampled from an adult who received the AZD1222 COVID-19 vaccine. Sample: peripheral blood, taken 28 days after the second AZD1222 dose. The CDR3 loop is CASSSISGNTEAFF. CDR3 in DNA: TGCGCCAGCAGCTCGATTTCGGGGAACACTGAAGCTTTCTTT.